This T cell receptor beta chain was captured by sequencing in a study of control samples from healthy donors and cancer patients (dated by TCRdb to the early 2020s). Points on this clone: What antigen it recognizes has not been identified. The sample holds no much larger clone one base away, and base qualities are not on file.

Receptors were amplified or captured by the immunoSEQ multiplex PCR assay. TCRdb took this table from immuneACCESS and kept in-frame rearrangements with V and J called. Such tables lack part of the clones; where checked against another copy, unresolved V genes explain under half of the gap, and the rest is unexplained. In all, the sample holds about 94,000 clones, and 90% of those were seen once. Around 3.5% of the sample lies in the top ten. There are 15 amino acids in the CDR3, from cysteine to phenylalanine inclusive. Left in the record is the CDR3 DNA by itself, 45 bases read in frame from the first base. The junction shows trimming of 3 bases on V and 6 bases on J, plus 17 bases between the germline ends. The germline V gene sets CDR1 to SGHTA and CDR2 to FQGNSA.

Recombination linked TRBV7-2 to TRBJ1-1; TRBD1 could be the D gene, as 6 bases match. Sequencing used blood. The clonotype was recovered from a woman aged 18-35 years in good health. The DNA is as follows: TGTGCCAGCAGCTTTACTACAGGGCTGAGGTCTGAAGCTTTCTTT. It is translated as CASSFTTGLRSEAFF.